This passage covers 5 T cell receptor beta chains from one sample sequenced in a study of blood T cell repertoires in COVID-19. Profiled with immunoSEQ multiplex PCR; TCRdb holds only in-frame clones, not every one. The sample has 100,000 or so clones; about 86% are singletons. The specimen sequenced was PBMCs or T cells enriched from blood (not recorded which). The receptors here all came from a woman in her fifties or sixties who had recovered from COVID-19.

The chain combines TRBV3-1 (or the pseudogene TRBV3-2) with TRBJ1-4, with a tentative D call TRBD1 (6 bases). The CDR3 runs to 13 residues. The V and J ends lost 10 bases and 5 bases respectively, with 14 bases between them. Looked up from germline, CDR1 is LGHDT and CDR2 is YNNKEL (reference sequence). CDR3 sequence reads: CATTGKGNEKLFF. The CDR3 nucleotides are TGTGCCACTACAGGGAAGGGAAATGAAAAACTGTTTTTT.

The V gene is TRBV19, the J gene TRBJ2-2; D uncertain. This CDR3 region has 14 residues. The ends were cut back, 3 bases at V and 6 bases at J, with 11 bases in the middle. Germline CDR1 and CDR2: LNHDA and SQIVND (reference sequence). In DNA form, the CDR3 reads TGTGCCAGTAGTATTGGGCCGTCCTCCGGGGAGCTGTTTTTT. Protein product: CASSIGPSSGELFF.

V gene TRBV19 combines with J gene TRBJ1-1; D is unclear. Deletions cut 6 bases from V and 4 bases from J, with 12 bases between. Per the germline V gene, CDR1 is LNHDA and CDR2 is SQIVND (reference sequence). This CDR3 is 13 amino acids long. The CDR3 nucleotides read TGTGCCAGTAGATGGGGAGACGGCACTGAAGCTTTCTTT. Amino acids: CASRWGDGTEAFF.

This clone was seen only once. One end of the junction does not line up with germline, which may come from a read error. The chain uses TRBV28 and TRBJ2-7; unclear D gene. The CDR3 is 11 residues long. Looked up from germline, CDR1 is MDHEN and CDR2 is SYDVKM. The CDR3 DNA sequence: TGTGCCGGCAGCTTCCTCTACGAGCAGTACTTC. Protein sequence: CAGSFLYEQYF.

The V gene is TRBV7-9, the J gene TRBJ2-2; 8 bases are a match to TRBD2. J gave up 1 base and V 1 base, and 2 bases lay outside the gene matches. CDR3 length: 16 residues. From germline, CDR1 is SEHNR and CDR2 FQNEAQ (reference sequence). Written as DNA, the CDR3 is TGTGCCAGCAGCTTAGGCCTAGCGGGGAACACCGGGGAGCTGTTTTTT. This translates into CASSLGLAGNTGELFF.